Below, 30 T cell receptor beta chains from the same sample are listed, as sequenced in a study of shared clonotypes between healthy human individuals (dated by TCRdb to the early 2020s). The receptor library was made with the immunoSEQ multiplex PCR assay. Imported from immuneACCESS, the table was reduced by TCRdb to in-frame sequences with V and J called. These copies leave out some clones; in studies compared against another copy, an unresolved V gene accounts for under half, and the cause of the remainder is not known. This sample has 800,000 to 1,200,000 clones in its table, and approximately 78% of those were observed once. The ten largest clones represent 0.4% to 0.55% of the sample. The specimen was memory CD4+ T cells from PBMCs. The cell subset or site tag for this specimen amounts to: CD45RA-negative fraction. The receptors were sampled from a man aged 18 to 30 in good health. Some clones in this sample may be carry-over from other donors' samples.

This clone appeared a few times. It may be a read error: a sequence one base away is much more abundant. This chain connects TRBV9 to TRBJ1-1; no reliable D call. The CDR3 extends over 13 amino acids. The germline gives CDR1 SGDLS, CDR2 YYNGEE. Trimming shortened V by 4 bases and J by 0 bases, and 7 bases separated the two germline ends. The CDR3 region is CASSTSVNTEAFF. The CDR3 DNA sequence: TGTGCCAGCAGCACCAGCGTGAACACTGAAGCTTTCTTT.

V and J are TRBV11-2 and TRBJ2-3, with D possibly matching TRBD2 (5 bases). CDR1 is SGHAT and CDR2 is FQNNGV in the germline V gene. The germline V and J ends were trimmed by 1 base and 6 bases, with 14 bases remaining between them. This CDR3 has 15 amino acids. CDR3 coding DNA: TGTGCCAGCAGCTTAGCGGGAACCCGAGAGGATACGCAGTATTTT. Its translation is CASSLAGTREDTQYF.

V gene TRBV11-3 combines with J gene TRBJ2-5, with TRBD2 matching 12 bases. V lost 9 bases, J lost 11 bases, and 19 bases stayed unmatched. Per the germline V gene, CDR1 is SGHNT and CDR2 is YENEEA. This CDR3 has 16 residues. CDR3 DNA: TGTGCCAGAAGCCCCCGGGGTCTAGCGGGAGGGGGGGAGCAGTACTTC. It yields the protein CARSPRGLAGGGEQYF.

A few counts support this clone. This chain connects TRBV2 to TRBJ1-1, with D tentatively TRBD1 (5 bases). The CDR3 contains 12 residues. V was clipped by 4 bases and J by 8 bases, with 11 bases between them. Germline assignment: CDR1 SNHLY and CDR2 FYNNEI. CDR3 nucleotide sequence: TGTGCCAGCAGTGGGGACCCGACGGAAGCTTTCTTT. This codes for CASSGDPTEAFF.

This chain joins TRBV27 and TRBJ2-1; D remains ambiguous. The germline V gene encodes CDR1 MNHEY and CDR2 SMNVEV (reference sequence). The V and J ends lost 9 bases and 9 bases respectively, with 27 bases between them. The CDR3 is 16 residues long. The CDR3 coding sequence is TGTGCCAGTGCCGTGTGGGCCAAGAGCGCTAGGGCTGAGCAGTTCTTC. Translating gives CASAVWAKSARAEQFF.

The chain has TRBV5-1 and TRBJ2-4; D not resolved. This CDR3 spans 15 amino acids. Germline CDR1 and CDR2: SGHRS and YFSETQ. The germline V and J ends were trimmed by 0 bases and 0 bases, with 7 bases remaining between them. CDR3 region: CASSLDGSAKNIQYF. As DNA, the CDR3 is TGCGCCAGCAGCTTGGATGGGTCAGCCAAAAACATTCAGTACTTC.

The chain employs TRBV11-3 and TRBJ2-5; D is uncertain. CDR3 length: 14 residues. Trimming took 5 bases from V and 4 from J, leaving 14 bases between them. In germline, CDR1 is SGHNT, CDR2 YENEEA. The CDR3 sequence is CASSLDPSAETQYF. The CDR3 DNA is TGTGCCAGCAGCCTCGACCCCTCGGCAGAGACCCAGTACTTC.

The J gene is TRBJ2-4, the V gene TRBV5-4; TRBD1 matches 7 bases. This CDR3 is built from 16 residues. The J segment lost 2 bases and the V segment lost 6 bases, leaving 11 bases of the junction unmatched. Germline V gene data show CDR1 as SGHNT and CDR2 as YYREEE (reference sequence). CDR3 nucleotide sequence: TGTGCCAGCACCGAACGAAGACAGGGAACCAAAAACATTCAGTACTTC. Translating it yields CASTERRQGTKNIQYF.

For the CDR3, the DNA is TGTGCCAGCAGTGAGATTATTGGGGTGGGGGAGCTGTTTTTT. Its translation is CASSEIIGVGELFF. The chain recombines TRBV2 with TRBJ2-2; D ambiguous. The germline V and J ends were trimmed by 3 bases and 8 bases, with 13 bases remaining between them. Germline V gene data show CDR1 as SNHLY and CDR2 as FYNNEI. There are 14 residues in the CDR3.

The chain links TRBV28 to TRBJ1-1; D unclear. The germline gives CDR1 MDHEN, CDR2 SYDVKM. Between the trimmed V and J ends, which lost 4 bases and 2 bases, there was a span of 17 bases. CDR3 length: 16 residues. The chain's CDR3 is CASSSPSRADNTEAFF. CDR3 in DNA: TGTGCCAGCAGTTCCCCCTCTCGGGCGGATAACACTGAAGCTTTCTTT.

The chain has TRBV2 and TRBJ2-7; 12 nucleotides agree with TRBD2. The CDR3 is made up of 13 amino acids. Germline V gene data show CDR1 as SNHLY and CDR2 as FYNNEI. The V segment lost 9 bases and the J segment 4 bases; nucleotides outside the gene matches: 4. CDR3 amino acids: CARGLAGSYEQYF. The CDR3 DNA sequence: TGTGCCAGGGGACTAGCGGGTTCTTACGAGCAGTACTTC.

The rearrangement links TRBV6-1 to TRBJ2-7, with D uncertain. The ends were cut back, 1 base at V and 4 bases at J, with 5 bases in the middle. From germline, CDR1 is MNHNS and CDR2 SASEGT. The CDR3 has 12 amino acids. The CDR3 region has the DNA TGTGCCAGCAGTGAAGGGTCGTACGAGCAGTACTTC. This translates into CASSEGSYEQYF.

The rearrangement links TRBV20-1 to TRBJ2-1; D remains ambiguous. Germline V gives CDR1 DFQATT, CDR2 SNEGSKA (reference sequence). The CDR3 contains 11 residues. Between the trimmed V and J ends, which lost 0 bases and 7 bases, there was a span of 4 bases. The CDR3 sequence: CSAREWNEQFF. The CDR3 DNA is TGCAGTGCTAGAGAATGGAATGAGCAGTTCTTC.

This clone has a handful of counts. Other DNA sequences of this sample code for an identical CDR3. The DNA for the CDR3 is TGCGCCAGCAGCTTGGGACAGGGGAATGAAAAACTGTTTTTT. The encoded protein is CASSLGQGNEKLFF. The chain carries TRBV5-1 and TRBJ1-4; 8 bases are shared with TRBD1. The V and J ends lost 0 bases and 5 bases, in that order; junction bases with no gene match: 0. CDR1 and CDR2 from the germline V gene are SGHRS and YFSETQ. The CDR3 spans 14 residues.

The J gene is TRBJ2-7, the V gene TRBV5-1; no firm D call. Germline CDR1 SGHRS, CDR2 YFSETQ. With 1 base removed from V and 2 bases from J, the gap between germline ends came to 13 bases. CDR3 length equals 15 residues. The CDR3, as DNA: TGCGCCAGCAGCTTGCTCGCAACCGATACCTACGAGCAGTACTTC. It is translated as CASSLLATDTYEQYF.

The rearrangement joins TRBV29-1 to TRBJ1-3; TRBD1 matches 9 bases. J was trimmed by 2 bases and V by 7 bases; bases with no gene match: 3. Germline CDR1 SQVTM, CDR2 ANQGSEA. The CDR3 contains 13 residues. The CDR3 coding sequence is TGCAGCGCGGGACAGGGAACTGGAAACACCATATATTTT. This translates into CSAGQGTGNTIYF.

As regards this clone: The sample contains more than one DNA sequence encoding this CDR3. The chain links TRBV9 to TRBJ2-3; D is unclear. The germline V gene has CDR1 SGDLS and CDR2 YYNGEE. Trimming removed 4 bases from V and 2 bases from J, with 5 bases in between. The CDR3 runs to 12 residues. The CDR3 is CASSSHTDTQYF. As DNA, the CDR3 is TGTGCCAGCAGCTCGCACACAGATACGCAGTATTTT.

A single count supports this clone. The CDR3, as DNA: TGTGCCAGCAAGGTTAGCGGGAGCACAGATACGCAGTATTTT. The encoded protein is CASKVSGSTDTQYF. This chain links TRBV2 with TRBJ2-3; TRBD2 matches at 7 bases. The CDR3 is 14 residues long. V was pared by 7 bases and J by 0 bases, with 4 bases of the junction left unmatched. Germline CDR1 and CDR2: SNHLY and FYNNEI. Looking up the rest from reference TRBV2 and TRBJ2-3 gives the full variable domain: EPEVTQTPSHQVTQMGQEVILRCVPISNHLYFYWYRQILGQKVEFLVSFYNNEISEKSEIFDDQFSVERPDGSNFTLKIRSTKLEDSAMYFCASKVSGSTDTQYFGPGTRLTVL.

This sequence joins TRBV19 and TRBJ2-2; 10 bases are shared with TRBD2. Looked up from germline, CDR1 is LNHDA and CDR2 is SQIVND (reference sequence). Trimming cost V 5 bases and J 5 bases; bases outside gene matches: 8. This CDR3 is built from 16 residues. The CDR3 DNA is TGTGCCAGTAGTTCTCCCCCTAGCGGGAGAACCGGGGAGCTGTTTTTT. Translating gives CASSSPPSGRTGELFF. Using reference TRBV19 and TRBJ2-2 for the parts outside the CDR3, the full variable domain is DGGITQSPKYLFRKEGQNVTLSCEQNLNHDAMYWYRQDPGQGLRLIYYSQIVNDFQKGDIAEGYSVSREKKESFPLTVTSAQKNPTAFYLCASSSPPSGRTGELFFGEGSRLTVL.

CDR3 residues: CASRPPGTSAGDTQYF. The CDR3 nucleotides are TGTGCCAGCAGACCTCCCGGGACTAGCGCTGGAGATACGCAGTATTTT. V and J are TRBV7-9 and TRBJ2-3; 10 bases align to TRBD2. Per germline, CDR1 SEHNR and CDR2 FQNEAQ (reference sequence). CDR3 length: 16 amino acids. V trimming: 6 bases; J trimming: 5 bases; junction bases outside the gene matches: 11. The variable domain in full, with the rest retrieved from reference TRBV7-9 and TRBJ2-3, is DTGVSQNPRHKITKRGQNVTFRCDPISEHNRLYWYRQTLGQGPEFLTYFQNEAQLEKSRLLSDRFSAERPKGSFSTLEIQRTEQGDSAMYLCASRPPGTSAGDTQYFGPGTRLTVL.

The gene calls are TRBV5-4 and TRBJ2-2, with TRBD2 matching over 13 bases. V shed 4 bases and J 7 bases; nucleotides not matched to a gene: 7. The CDR3 has 16 residues. Per germline, CDR1 SGHNT and CDR2 YYREEE (reference sequence). Here the CDR3 reads CASSPGLAGEGGELFF. For the CDR3, the DNA is TGTGCCAGCAGCCCAGGACTAGCGGGAGAGGGCGGGGAGCTGTTTTTT.

The rearrangement links TRBV28 to TRBJ1-4; the D gene is possibly TRBD1 (6 bases). This CDR3 comprises 14 residues. Germline assignment: CDR1 MDHEN and CDR2 SYDVKM. V was trimmed by 2 bases and J by 5 bases, leaving 9 bases between them. The DNA of the CDR3 is TGTGCCAGCAGTTTACGGCAGGGGAATGAAAAACTGTTTTTT. This translates into CASSLRQGNEKLFF.

This clone was detected a few times. The chain uses TRBV5-1 and TRBJ1-5, with D maybe TRBD1 (5 bases). The V end was cut by 4 bases, the J end by 5 bases, with 13 bases between. The CDR3 consists of 14 residues. Germline lookup yields CDR1 SGHRS and CDR2 YFSETQ. The CDR3 reads CASSADSGDQPQHF. Written as DNA, the CDR3 is TGCGCCAGCAGCGCGGACTCGGGGGATCAGCCCCAGCATTTT. Full variable domain (outside the CDR3, taken from reference TRBV5-1 and TRBJ1-5): KAGVTQTPRYLIKTRGQQVTLSCSPISGHRSVSWYQQTPGQGLQFLFEYFSETQRNKGNFPGRFSGRQFSNSRSEMNVSTLELGDSALYLCASSADSGDQPQHFGDGTRLSIL.

The chain links TRBV11-2 to TRBJ1-1, with D perhaps matching TRBD1 (5 bases). Deletions cut 4 bases from V and 6 bases from J, with 18 bases between. CDR3 length equals 15 residues. Looked up from germline, CDR1 is SGHAT and CDR2 is FQNNGV. The CDR3 DNA sequence: TGTGCCAGCAGCTGGGGACGGCATGCTGGCGCTGAAGCTTTCTTT. Encoded protein: CASSWGRHAGAEAFF.

The rearrangement links TRBV5-4 to TRBJ2-1; D ambiguous. The V gene's germline CDR1 is SGHNT and CDR2 YYREEE (reference sequence). The CDR3 runs 16 residues. V shed 0 bases and J shed 4 bases, with 14 bases lying between them. The CDR3 protein is CASSLDPDGSYNEQFF. The CDR3 bases are TGTGCCAGCAGCTTGGACCCGGACGGCTCATACAATGAGCAGTTCTTC.

This clone has just a few counts. The V call is TRBV19, the J call TRBJ2-2; the match to TRBD2 covers 8 bases. This CDR3 comprises 15 residues. The V gene end was trimmed by 7 bases and the J gene end by 4 bases; junction bases not matched to a gene: 8. CDR1 is LNHDA, CDR2 SQIVND, per germline (reference sequence). The CDR3 sequence is CASMKLAGLTGELFF. The CDR3 DNA follows: TGTGCCAGTATGAAGCTAGCGGGCCTCACCGGGGAGCTGTTTTTT.

The chain joins TRBV4-1 to TRBJ2-1; D is undetermined. The V gene's germline CDR1 is MGHRA and CDR2 YSYEKL. The length of the CDR3 is 13 residues. Trimming shortened V by 1 base and J by 10 bases, and 11 bases separated the two germline ends. As DNA, the CDR3 is TGCGCCAGCAGCCAAGTCCCCCCGACGGAGCAGTTCTTC. Amino acid sequence: CASSQVPPTEQFF.

CDR3 loop: CASSELDFEAFF. In DNA form, the CDR3 reads TGCGCCAGCAGTGAGTTAGACTTTGAAGCTTTCTTT. The J gene is TRBJ1-1, the V gene TRBV10-2; no reliable D call. V was trimmed by 1 base and J by 7 bases, leaving 7 bases between them. The CDR3 totals 12 residues. Germline V lookup: CDR1 WSHSY, CDR2 SAAADI.

The chain recombines TRBV13 with TRBJ2-3; 7 bases fit TRBD2. Germline V gene data show CDR1 as PRHDT and CDR2 as FYEKMQ (reference sequence). There are 15 residues in the CDR3. Trimming at V came to 5 bases and at J to 2 bases, leaving 7 bases not matched to a gene. CDR3 sequence reads: CASSPFGGVTDTQYF. For the CDR3, the DNA is TGTGCCAGCAGCCCATTTGGGGGGGTCACAGATACGCAGTATTTT.

The V call is TRBV27, the J call TRBJ1-1; D remains unclear. Germline assignment: CDR1 MNHEY and CDR2 SMNVEV (reference sequence). The CDR3 contains 15 residues. The V gene lost 7 bases and the J gene lost 3 bases, with 18 bases spanning the gap. The CDR3 sequence: CASISAAAGDTEAFF. CDR3 bases: TGTGCCAGCATCTCGGCGGCGGCTGGGGACACTGAAGCTTTCTTT.